A selection of T cell receptor beta chains follows, all from one sample in a study of cytomegalovirus exposure and HLA in healthy donors. The method was immunoSEQ multiplex PCR; TCRdb's version includes in-frame clones alone and lacks a portion of them. The sample includes 250,000 to 300,000 clones, 92% seen only once; the top ten take less than 2%. The sequencing sample was made of PBMCs. All receptors come from a girl aged 2 to 9 in good health and CMV-seronegative. Each CDR3 is given with its conserved first and last residue. A D gene is named only where the DNA matches it firmly. The size of a clone is reported for some rows only, either as once, few or many, or as a class for expanded clones.

v_gene: TRBV4-1
j_gene: TRBJ1-6
abundance: NA
d_gene: NA
CDR3nt: TGCGCCAGCAGCCAAGAGCCAGCCTATAATTCACCCCTCCACTTT
CDR3aa: CASSQEPAYNSPLHF

v_gene: TRBV28
j_gene: TRBJ1-1
abundance: NA
d_gene: NA
CDR3nt: TGTGCCAGCCTATTTTCGCGGGGCGCAACTGAAGCTTTCTTT
CDR3aa: CASLFSRGATEAFF

v_gene: TRBV20-1
j_gene: TRBJ2-7
abundance: NA
d_gene: NA
CDR3nt: TGCAGTGCTAGACGGGTCGAGCAGTACTTC
CDR3aa: CSARRVEQYF

v_gene: TRBV5-4
j_gene: TRBJ2-7
abundance: NA
d_gene: NA
CDR3nt: TGTGCCAGCAGCTCCCCGAGGGATACCTACGAGCAGTACTTC
CDR3aa: CASSSPRDTYEQYF

v_gene: TRBV7-9
j_gene: TRBJ2-1
abundance: NA
d_gene: TRBD2
CDR3nt: TGTGCCAGCACGATAGGGACTAGCGGGATTATTAGCTCCTACAATGAGCAGTTCTTC
CDR3aa: CASTIGTSGIISSYNEQFF

v_gene: TRBV30
j_gene: TRBJ1-2
abundance: NA
d_gene: TRBD1
CDR3nt: TGTGCCTGGAATTTGGGACAGGGAAGAGGGGATGGCTACACCTTC
CDR3aa: CAWNLGQGRGDGYTF

v_gene: TRBV5-8
j_gene: TRBJ1-5
abundance: NA
d_gene: TRBD1
CDR3nt: TGTGCCAGCAGCTTAGGGACAGATAGCAATCAGCCCCAGCATTTT
CDR3aa: CASSLGTDSNQPQHF

v_gene: TRBV7-6
j_gene: TRBJ2-7
abundance: NA
d_gene: TRBD1
CDR3nt: TGTGCCAGCAGCTTGGTTAGGGGGCTAGACGAGCAGTACTTC
CDR3aa: CASSLVRGLDEQYF

v_gene: TRBV19
j_gene: TRBJ1-1
abundance: NA
d_gene: NA
CDR3nt: TGTGCCAGTAGAACAGGGAGAGGGAACACTGAAGCTTTCTTT
CDR3aa: CASRTGRGNTEAFF

v_gene: TRBV4-1
j_gene: TRBJ1-2
abundance: NA
d_gene: TRBD1
CDR3nt: TGCGCCAGCAGCCATCCGACAGGGGGGGATTATGGCTACACCTTC
CDR3aa: CASSHPTGGDYGYTF

v_gene: TRBV5-1
j_gene: TRBJ1-3
abundance: NA
d_gene: TRBD1
CDR3nt: TGCGCCAGCGGAGGGGGACCAGGGGGCTCTGGAAACACCATATATTTT
CDR3aa: CASGGGPGGSGNTIYF

v_gene: TRBV5-1
j_gene: TRBJ2-7
abundance: NA
d_gene: NA
CDR3nt: TGCGCCAGCAGGGCCGGGACACAATCCTACGAGCAGTACTTC
CDR3aa: CASRAGTQSYEQYF

v_gene: TRBV30
j_gene: TRBJ2-5
abundance: NA
d_gene: TRBD2
CDR3nt: TGTGCCTGGAGTTTGACTAGCGGGTCCCAAGAGACCCAGTACTTC
CDR3aa: CAWSLTSGSQETQYF

v_gene: TRBV7-8
j_gene: TRBJ2-2
abundance: NA
d_gene: TRBD2
CDR3nt: TGTGCCAGCAGCCCTTGGCGGGAGGGGAACACCGGGGAGCTGTTTTTT
CDR3aa: CASSPWREGNTGELFF

v_gene: TRBV5-5
j_gene: TRBJ2-7
abundance: NA
d_gene: NA
CDR3nt: TGTGCCAGCAGCCCCTACAGCTCCTACGAGCAGTACTTC
CDR3aa: CASSPYSSYEQYF

v_gene: TRBV7-6
j_gene: TRBJ2-3
abundance: NA
d_gene: TRBD2
CDR3nt: TGTGCCAGCAGCTCCACTAGCGGGGGAGATACGCAGTATTTT
CDR3aa: CASSSTSGGDTQYF

v_gene: TRBV7-8
j_gene: TRBJ1-1
abundance: NA
d_gene: TRBD1
CDR3nt: TGTGCCAGCAGCCCCGGGACAGGTCGGGACACTGAAGCTTTCTTT
CDR3aa: CASSPGTGRDTEAFF

v_gene: TRBV7-2
j_gene: TRBJ2-2
abundance: NA
d_gene: TRBD2
CDR3nt: TGTGCCAGCAGCTCCAGCGGACTAGCGGGGAACACCGGGGAGCTGTTTTTT
CDR3aa: CASSSSGLAGNTGELFF

v_gene: TRBV5-4
j_gene: TRBJ2-3
abundance: once
d_gene: NA
CDR3nt: TGTGCCAGCAGCTTGGCAAACAGGGATAGTACAGATACGCAGTATTTT
CDR3aa: CASSLANRDSTDTQYF

v_gene: TRBV19
j_gene: TRBJ1-1
abundance: NA
d_gene: TRBD1
CDR3nt: TGTGCCAGTAGTCTTCGGACAGGATTGAACACTGAAGCTTTCTTT
CDR3aa: CASSLRTGLNTEAFF

v_gene: TRBV19
j_gene: TRBJ2-1
abundance: NA
d_gene: TRBD2
CDR3nt: TGTGCCAGTAAGGGAGGGTACAATGAGCAGTTCTTC
CDR3aa: CASKGGYNEQFF

v_gene: TRBV27
j_gene: TRBJ2-1
abundance: NA
d_gene: NA
CDR3nt: TGTGCCAGCAGTCCGACCCGGACTAACAATGAGCAGTTCTTC
CDR3aa: CASSPTRTNNEQFF

v_gene: TRBV11-2
j_gene: TRBJ1-1
abundance: NA
d_gene: NA
CDR3nt: TGTGCCAGCAGCCTTACAGCCTGTGAAGCTTTCTTT
CDR3aa: CASSLTACEAFF

v_gene: TRBV28
j_gene: TRBJ1-2
abundance: NA
d_gene: TRBD1
CDR3nt: TGTGCCAGCAGTTTAAGGGGTACAGGGGCCCGAACCACCTTC
CDR3aa: CASSLRGTGARTTF

v_gene: TRBV7-7
j_gene: TRBJ2-5
abundance: NA
d_gene: NA
CDR3nt: TGTGCTAGCAGCTTAGTCCGGACAGCCCGGGAGACCCAGTACTTC
CDR3aa: CASSLVRTARETQYF

v_gene: TRBV5-6
j_gene: TRBJ2-7
abundance: NA
d_gene: NA
CDR3nt: TGTGCCAGCAGCTTACTCAGGGTGGTTAGCGAGCAGTACTTC
CDR3aa: CASSLLRVVSEQYF

v_gene: TRBV30
j_gene: TRBJ2-1
abundance: NA
d_gene: TRBD1
CDR3nt: TGTGCCTGGAGTTTTTCCCCGGACAGGGGGCGCCCAGGCTCCTACAATGAGCAGTTCTTC
CDR3aa: CAWSFSPDRGRPGSYNEQFF

v_gene: TRBV7-9
j_gene: TRBJ2-2
abundance: NA
d_gene: TRBD1
CDR3nt: TGTGCCAGCAGCGTGACAGGGTCCGGGGAGCTGTTTTTT
CDR3aa: CASSVTGSGELFF

v_gene: TRBV2
j_gene: TRBJ1-2
abundance: once
d_gene: TRBD1
CDR3nt: TGTGCCAGCAGTGAGATTGGGACAGCATATGGCTACACCTTC
CDR3aa: CASSEIGTAYGYTF

v_gene: TRBV5-1
j_gene: TRBJ2-5
abundance: NA
d_gene: NA
CDR3nt: TGCGCCAGCAGCGGAAGGACAGAAGAGACCCAGTACTTC
CDR3aa: CASSGRTEETQYF

v_gene: TRBV9
j_gene: TRBJ1-5
abundance: once
d_gene: NA
CDR3nt: TGTGCCAGCAGCGTAGGGGGGGGCGGCAATCAGCCCCAGCATTTT
CDR3aa: CASSVGGGGNQPQHF

v_gene: TRBV5-6
j_gene: TRBJ2-5
abundance: NA
d_gene: NA
CDR3nt: TGTGCCAGCAGCTTGGATGGTTATGAGGAGTACTTC
CDR3aa: CASSLDGYEEYF

v_gene: TRBV20-1
j_gene: TRBJ1-1
abundance: NA
d_gene: NA
CDR3nt: TGCAGTGCTCGGAGGGACGCTGAAGCCTTCTTT
CDR3aa: CSARRDAEAFF

v_gene: TRBV7-9
j_gene: TRBJ1-1
abundance: NA
d_gene: TRBD1
CDR3nt: TGTGCCAGCAGCATAACCCGGGACAGAACGAACACTGAAGCTTTCTTT
CDR3aa: CASSITRDRTNTEAFF

v_gene: TRBV7-9
j_gene: TRBJ2-4
abundance: NA
d_gene: TRBD2
CDR3nt: TGTTCCAGCAGCCCCAGCGGGGGGGTATCCAAAAACATTCAGTACTTC
CDR3aa: CSSSPSGGVSKNIQYF

v_gene: TRBV27
j_gene: TRBJ2-2
abundance: NA
d_gene: TRBD2
CDR3nt: TGTGCCAGCGCCCTAGCGGGACCCGGGGAGCTGTTTTTT
CDR3aa: CASALAGPGELFF

v_gene: TRBV4-1
j_gene: TRBJ2-3
abundance: NA
d_gene: NA
CDR3nt: TGCGCCAGCAGCCAATGGGAGGACGTGGCAGATACGCAGTATTTT
CDR3aa: CASSQWEDVADTQYF

v_gene: TRBV6-5
j_gene: TRBJ1-4
abundance: NA
d_gene: NA
CDR3nt: TGTGCCAGCAAAGACAGTACTAATGAAAAACTGTTTTTT
CDR3aa: CASKDSTNEKLFF

v_gene: TRBV6-1
j_gene: TRBJ1-1
abundance: NA
d_gene: NA
CDR3nt: TGTGCCAGCAGTGGAGACTGGAACACTGAAGCTTTCTTT
CDR3aa: CASSGDWNTEAFF